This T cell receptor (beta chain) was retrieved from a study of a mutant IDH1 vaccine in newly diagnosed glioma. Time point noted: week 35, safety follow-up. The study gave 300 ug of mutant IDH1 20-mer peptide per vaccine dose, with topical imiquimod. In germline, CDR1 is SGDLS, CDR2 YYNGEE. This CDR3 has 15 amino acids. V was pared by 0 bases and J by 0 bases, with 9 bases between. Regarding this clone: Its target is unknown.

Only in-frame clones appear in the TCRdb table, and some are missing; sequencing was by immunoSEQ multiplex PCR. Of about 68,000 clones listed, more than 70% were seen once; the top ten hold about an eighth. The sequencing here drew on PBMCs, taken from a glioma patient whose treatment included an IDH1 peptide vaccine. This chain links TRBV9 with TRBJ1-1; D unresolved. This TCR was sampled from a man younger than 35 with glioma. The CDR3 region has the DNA TGTGCCAGCAGCGTAGGGGTAGGCCTGAACACTGAAGCTTTCTTT. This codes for CASSVGVGLNTEAFF.